The entry below describes one TCR beta chain. Its antigen target is currently unknown. Nothing much larger sits one base from this clone, and base qualities are not available. This sample stems from a study of technical replicates of blood from a few donors (dated 2017 in TCRdb). V is pruned by 7 bases and J by 10 bases, leaving 12 bases of the junction without a gene match. From its cysteine to its phenylalanine, the CDR3 spans 15 amino acids. Left in the record is the CDR3 DNA by itself, 45 bases read in frame from the first base. Sequences SGHDN (CDR1) and FVKESK (CDR2) are obtained from the germline V gene. The library was produced with the immunoSEQ multiplex PCR assay. Drawn from immuneACCESS, this table holds only the in-frame rearrangements with V and J called that TCRdb kept. Clones are partly lost; checked studies trace under half to an unresolved V gene and leave the rest unexplained. Across this sample there are fewer than 20,000 clones, with 65% to 85% seen only once. About 9.5% of the sample goes to the ten largest clones.

This chain is built from TRBV14 and TRBJ2-1, with TRBD1 matching 11 junction bases. This clonotype was sampled from a human donor in good health. Some clones in this sample may be carry-over from other donors' samples. Sequenced sample: PBMCs. In nucleotides, the sequence is TGTGCCAGCAACTTGGACAGGGGGCACGGCGGAGAGCAGTTCTTC. It is translated as CASNLDRGHGGEQFF.